The present TCR beta chain was sequenced within a study of molecular identifiers for immune sequencing clone quantification. Study-level information: The replicates split RNA from around 18,000 or 91,000 naive CD8 cells five ways and sequenced four.

Using a CD8+CD4-CCR7+CD45RA+ phenotype, naive CD8 T cells were sorted. Libraries of bulk TCR were made by previously described methods (with listed TCR primers). TCRdb re-derived calls from the PCR reads in MiXCR, one entry per CDR3 protein. Of about half a million distinct CDR3 sequences listed, under 30% are singletons. Germline CDR1 LNHDA, CDR2 SQIVND (reference sequence). V was pared by 5 bases and J by 4 bases, with 23 bases of the junction left unmatched. The CDR3 runs 20 residues. This TCR was recovered from a human donor in good health. Some libraries in this study had Jurkat cell RNA spiked in. This chain uses TRBV19 with TRBJ2-7; 10 bases map to TRBD1. What was sequenced was naive CD8+ T cells from blood, with Jurkat cell RNA spiked in. Subset indicated: FACS-sorted CD8+CD4-CCR7+CD45RA+ naive T cells. The CDR3 nucleotides are TGTGCCAGTAGTCCCCGAGGACAGGGGGAGAAGTTTATGAGATTATACGAGCAGTACTTC. Its translation is CASSPRGQGEKFMRLYEQYF.